These 5 T cell receptor beta chains were sequenced from one sample in a study of vaccination and CD4 T cells after COVID-19. With the Oncomine TCR Beta short-read assay, DNA from cultured CD4+ T cells was sequenced. One entry per CDR3 protein, called by TCRdb with MiXCR from the PCR reads. The table shows more than 20,000 distinct CDR3 sequences, with 46% occurring only once. Which antigens these TCRs recognize remains unknown. The time point was: late sampling 161 to 241 days after vaccination in a few convalescent patients. As for treatment: approximately nine-day PBMC culture with coronavirus spike peptide pools or control peptides (ViraFEST assay). Source: CD4+ T cells from blood, cultured in vitro, taken about 7 months after SARS-CoV-2 vaccination. Source of these receptors: a human donor who had recovered from COVID-19.

V is TRBV2 and J is TRBJ1-2; 8 nucleotides line up with TRBD1. This CDR3 comprises 11 residues. The V gene's germline CDR1 is SNHLY and CDR2 FYNNEI. V shed 11 bases and J 2 bases; nucleotides not matched to a gene: 1. Here the CDR3 DNA reads TGTGCCGGGGACAGGAACTATGGCTACACCTTC. Translation gives CAGDRNYGYTF.

The gene calls are TRBV6-5 and TRBJ1-1; a weak D match, TRBD1 (5 bases). V was trimmed by 0 bases and J by 5 bases, leaving 7 bases between them. The CDR3 runs 13 residues. Germline CDR1 and CDR2: MNHEY and SVGAGI. For the CDR3, the DNA is TGTGCCAGCAGTTACTCAGAGGGGACTGAAGCTTTCTTT. Residues: CASSYSEGTEAFF.

This clonotype was observed a handful of times. V and J are TRBV7-8 and TRBJ2-7, with a tentative D call TRBD1 (5 bases). The CDR3 sequence is 12 residues long. Germline CDR1 reads SGHVS; CDR2 reads FQNEAQ. Trimming pared 4 bases from V and 6 bases from J, leaving 10 bases between. DNA for the CDR3: TGTGCCAGCAGCTACTCAGGGCGCGAGCAGTACTTC. Protein sequence: CASSYSGREQYF.

The chain links TRBV10-3 to TRBJ1-5; 7 nucleotides align to TRBD1. The germline V gene encodes CDR1 ENHRY and CDR2 SYGVKD. Trimming at V came to 9 bases and at J to 4 bases, leaving 6 bases not matched to a gene. The CDR3 sequence is 13 residues long. This CDR3 reads CAIQQGKNQPQHF. In DNA form, the CDR3 reads TGTGCCATACAACAGGGGAAGAATCAGCCCCAGCATTTT.

The chain has TRBV27 and TRBJ2-1; possibly TRBD2 for D (6 bases). The CDR3 spans 15 residues. The V end was cut by 6 bases, the J end by 0 bases, with 12 bases between. Germline V gene data show CDR1 as MNHEY and CDR2 as SMNVEV (reference sequence). CDR3 loop: CASSTPEGSYNEQFF. CDR3 DNA: TGTGCCAGCAGCACACCGGAGGGCTCCTACAATGAGCAGTTCTTC.